The 28 T cell receptor beta chains below were found in one sample sequenced in a study of vaccination and CD4 T cells after COVID-19. Regarding time point: late sampling 161 to 241 days after vaccination in a few convalescent patients. Stated treatment: approximately nine-day PBMC culture with coronavirus spike peptide pools or control peptides (ViraFEST assay). No antigens are known for them. The Oncomine TCR Beta short-read assay was applied to DNA of cultured CD4+ T cells. TCRdb reprocessed the PCR reads with MiXCR, giving one entry per CDR3 protein. The data contain about 24,000 distinct CDR3 sequences, under 55% of them seen just once; the ten biggest clones take up approximately 4%. The sequenced sample was CD4+ T cells from blood, cultured in vitro, obtained about 7 months after SARS-CoV-2 vaccination. These receptors were taken from a human donor who had recovered from COVID-19.

This rearrangement joins TRBV6-2 or TRBV6-3 to TRBJ2-1; 9 nucleotides agree with TRBD1. The germline V gene encodes CDR1 MNHEY and CDR2 SVGEGT. The junction had 5 bases not matched to a gene; V was cut back by 7 bases and J by 4 bases. The CDR3 sequence is 14 residues long. This CDR3 is CASTRDRAYNEQFF. The CDR3 DNA follows: TGTGCCAGCACCAGGGACAGGGCATACAATGAGCAGTTCTTC.

V usage is TRBV5-4 and J usage is TRBJ2-7; 7 bases are shared with TRBD2. There are 16 residues in the CDR3. Unmatched junction bases numbered 13, after V lost 4 bases and J lost 3 bases. Germline V gene sequence: CDR1 SGHNT, CDR2 YYREEE (reference sequence). CDR3: CASSPGGGLPSYEQYF. Here the CDR3 DNA reads TGTGCCAGCAGCCCGGGGGGTGGACTGCCCAGCTACGAGCAGTACTTC.

The chain combines TRBV20-1 with TRBJ1-4; maybe TRBD1 (6 bases). CDR3 length: 14 residues. CDR1 and CDR2 (germline): DFQATT, SNEGSKA (reference sequence). V was cut by 6 bases and J by 7 bases, with 18 bases left in between. The chain's CDR3 is CSAFPGAGAEKLFF. The CDR3 DNA sequence: TGCAGTGCCTTCCCGGGGGCTGGAGCTGAAAAACTGTTTTTT.

Only a few counts were recorded for this clonotype. This chain uses TRBV20-1 with TRBJ1-5, with D perhaps TRBD1 (6 bases). Germline V CDR1 and CDR2: DFQATT, SNEGSKA (reference sequence). Trimming stripped 3 bases from V and 1 base from J, with 13 bases between. The CDR3 loop spans 15 amino acids. In nucleotides, the CDR3 is TGCAGTGCTAGCGTCGGACAGATCAGCAATCAGCCCCAGCATTTT. Its protein product is CSASVGQISNQPQHF.

About this clonotype itself: One base away lies a much larger clone, so this may be a sequencing read error. This rearrangement joins TRBV28 to TRBJ2-5; D possibly corresponds to TRBD1 (5 bases). There are 16 residues in the CDR3. CDR1 is MDHEN and CDR2 is SYDVKM in the germline V gene. As DNA, the CDR3 is TGTGCCAGCAGAGGCCATTCAGGGCTCGGGCAAGAGGCCCAGTACTTC. This translates into CASRGHSGLGQEAQYF. The variable domain in full, completed from reference TRBV28 and TRBJ2-5, reads DVKVTQSSRYLVKRTGEKVFLECVQDMDHENMFWYRQDPGLGLRLIYFSYDVKMKEKGDIPEGYSVSREKKERFSLILESASTNQTSMYLCASRGHSGLGQEAQYFGPGTRLLVL.

V usage is TRBV27 and J usage is TRBJ2-7, with 7 bases lining up with TRBD1. Germline lookup yields CDR1 MNHEY and CDR2 SMNVEV (reference sequence). The CDR3 is 16 amino acids. V was pared by 0 bases and J by 5 bases, with 10 bases of the junction left unmatched. The CDR3 region is CASSLSITGVSNEQYF. The CDR3 DNA reads TGTGCCAGCAGTTTATCGATCACAGGGGTAAGCAACGAGCAGTACTTC.

The chain combines TRBV20-1 with TRBJ1-2; TRBD1 matches at 10 bases. With 5 bases clipped from V and 7 bases from J, the junction kept 10 bases outside the gene matches. The CDR3 has 14 residues. From germline, CDR1 is DFQATT and CDR2 SNEGSKA (reference sequence). The CDR3 nucleotides read TGCAGTGCTTACCTTGGGACAGGGGCGGGTGGCTACACCTTC. Its translation is CSAYLGTGAGGYTF.

The CDR3 region has the DNA TGCAGTGCTAGTTTGGTGGAGACCCAGTACTTC. Its protein product is CSASLVETQYF. The chain recombines TRBV20-1 with TRBJ2-5, with unresolved D. This CDR3 spans 11 amino acids. Trimming stripped 3 bases from V and 5 bases from J, with 7 bases between. Germline assignment: CDR1 DFQATT and CDR2 SNEGSKA (reference sequence).

This clonotype occurred a few times. The V and J genes are TRBV20-1 and TRBJ2-7, with D perhaps matching TRBD1 (6 bases). V was pared by 3 bases and J by 6 bases, with 21 bases between. This CDR3 comprises 15 residues. The germline gives CDR1 DFQATT, CDR2 SNEGSKA (reference sequence). The CDR3 nucleotides read TGCAGTGCTAGCGGGGCTGGGGGCCAGCGCATCGAGCAGTACTTC. Translated: CSASGAGGQRIEQYF.

The CDR3, as DNA: TGTGCCAGTAGTACCCTCGGACAGGGAGTTTTAAATCAGCCCCAGCATTTT. Encoded protein: CASSTLGQGVLNQPQHF. The genes are TRBV19 and TRBJ1-5; 8 bases agree with TRBD1. Germline loops: CDR1 LNHDA, CDR2 SQIVND (reference sequence). This CDR3 has 17 residues. V dropped 4 bases and J dropped 4; count of bases not matched to a gene: 12.

By sample fraction, this clonotype is medium-sized (0.01 to 0.1%). This rearrangement joins TRBV4-1 to TRBJ2-3; no clear D gene. Germline loops: CDR1 MGHRA, CDR2 YSYEKL. The CDR3 contains 12 residues. Deletions cut 3 bases from V and 6 bases from J, with 7 bases between. The CDR3 here is CASSHPLDTQYF. The CDR3, as DNA: TGCGCCAGCAGCCACCCGTTGGATACGCAGTATTTT.

V is TRBV6-1 and J is TRBJ2-7; TRBD2 matches 11 bases. CDR1 MNHNS and CDR2 SASEGT come from the germline V gene. The CDR3 has 15 residues. After removal of 6 bases from V and 2 bases from J, the junction contained 6 bases not matched to a gene. CDR3 protein: CASRAGTSGPYEQYF. The CDR3 nucleotides are TGTGCCAGCAGGGCCGGGACTAGCGGACCCTACGAGCAGTACTTC.

The J gene is TRBJ2-5, the V gene TRBV6-2 or TRBV6-3; 8 nucleotides match TRBD2. CDR3 size: 14 residues. V lost 2 bases to trimming and J lost 10 bases; unmatched junction nucleotides: 9. The V gene's germline CDR1 is MNHEY and CDR2 SVGEGT. The CDR3 coding sequence is TGTGCCAGCAGTTACCGGGAGGGCCCGAAGATCCAGTACTTC. Its protein product is CASSYREGPKIQYF.

This clonotype appeared a few times. Here the CDR3 reads CASTAPYWLADTDTQYF. CDR3 sequence (DNA): TGTGCCAGCACGGCTCCCTATTGGCTAGCGGACACAGATACGCAGTATTTT. This chain uses TRBV6-1 with TRBJ2-3; 7 nucleotides agree with TRBD2. This CDR3 comprises 17 residues. Germline V gives CDR1 MNHNS, CDR2 SASEGT. V lost 7 bases to trimming and J lost 2 bases; unmatched junction nucleotides: 15.

This clonotype was counted between two and nine times. The chain links TRBV29-1 to TRBJ1-2; D gene ambiguous. The germline V gene encodes CDR1 SQVTM and CDR2 ANQGSEA. V lost 0 bases to trimming and J lost 5 bases, with 13 bases between them. The CDR3 has 14 residues. The CDR3 nucleotides are TGCAGCGTTGAAGATTTCCCAGGAAGGTATGGCTACACCTTC. It translates to CSVEDFPGRYGYTF.

The chain carries TRBV29-1 and TRBJ2-3; 8 nucleotides align to TRBD1. The length of the CDR3 is 13 residues. CDR1 SQVTM and CDR2 ANQGSEA come from the germline V gene. V shed 4 bases and J 6 bases; nucleotides not matched to a gene: 6. The CDR3 spells CSVGTGQGDTQYF. In DNA form, the CDR3 reads TGCAGCGTTGGGACAGGGCAGGGGGATACGCAGTATTTT.

The J gene is TRBJ2-2, the V gene TRBV6-5; D unclear. V was pared by 3 bases and J by 7 bases, with 21 bases between. CDR3 length: 17 residues. Germline CDR1 MNHEY, CDR2 SVGAGI. The CDR3 nucleotides are TGTGCCAGCAGTTATTTAAAGGTCCCGATACGAGGCGGGGAGCTGTTTTTT. The encoded protein is CASSYLKVPIRGGELFF.

The V and J genes are TRBV6-1 and TRBJ1-5; the D is unclear. The germline V and J ends were trimmed by 3 bases and 3 bases, with 9 bases remaining between them. Per the germline V gene, CDR1 is MNHNS and CDR2 is SASEGT. The CDR3 has 14 amino acids. This chain's CDR3 is CASSEAPANQPQHF. The CDR3, as DNA: TGTGCCAGCAGTGAGGCCCCGGCCAATCAGCCCCAGCATTTT.

The rearrangement joins TRBV20-1 to TRBJ1-6; 10 nucleotides match TRBD1. CDR1 is DFQATT, CDR2 SNEGSKA, per germline (reference sequence). V shed 5 bases and J 10 bases; nucleotides not matched to a gene: 2. This CDR3 contains 12 residues. The DNA of the CDR3 is TGCAGTGCTGGGGACAGGGGATCACCCCTCCACTTT. Translation gives CSAGDRGSPLHF.

J is TRBJ2-2 and V is TRBV28, with D unresolved. Germline V gene lookup returns CDR1 MDHEN and CDR2 SYDVKM. V lost 7 bases to trimming and J lost 7 bases, with 13 bases between them. The CDR3 runs 13 residues. The CDR3: CASTKAAIGELFF. The CDR3 nucleotides are TGTGCCAGCACCAAAGCCGCTATCGGGGAGCTGTTTTTT.

V is TRBV7-9 and J is TRBJ2-7; D unclear. Germline V gene data show CDR1 as SEHNR and CDR2 as FQNEAQ (reference sequence). Trimming left V 6 bases short and J 4 bases short, with 10 bases between. CDR3 length: 12 amino acids. The CDR3 is CASRWQRYEQYF. The CDR3 coding sequence is TGTGCCAGCAGATGGCAGAGGTACGAGCAGTACTTC.

This clonotype showed up just a few times. V is TRBV21-1 and J is TRBJ2-7; the D call of TRBD2 is as the table states it, not checked on the DNA. TRBV21-1 is annotated as a pseudogene. The CDR3 has 20 residues. CDR3 DNA sequence: TGTGCCAGCAGCAAAGCGCGAGGGACTACGGCTAGCGGGACGTTCTACGAGCAGTACTTC. Its protein product is CASSKARGTTASGTFYEQYF.

The chain joins TRBV10-3 to TRBJ1-2, with 7 nucleotides matching TRBD1. Germline CDR1 is ENHRY and CDR2 is SYGVKD. The CDR3 runs to 15 residues. J was trimmed by 6 bases and V by 0 bases; bases with no gene match: 7. CDR3 coding DNA: TGTGCCATCAGTGAGTCGAGGCAGGGGGTGAATGGCTACACCTTC. Its translation is CAISESRQGVNGYTF.

This clonotype was picked up a small number of times. The chain employs TRBV29-1 and TRBJ1-1, with TRBD1 identical over 7 bases. The V segment lost 1 base and the J segment 9 bases; nucleotides outside the gene matches: 14. CDR1 is SQVTM and CDR2 is ANQGSEA in the germline V gene. This CDR3 comprises 15 residues. The CDR3 DNA is TGCAGCGTTGAAGGCGGGGCACTACAGGGGAGGAAAGCTTTCTTT. Its protein product is CSVEGGALQGRKAFF.

This clonotype was detected a few times. The chain uses TRBV7-8 and TRBJ2-7; tentatively, D is TRBD2 (6 bases). This CDR3 comprises 14 residues. CDR1 and CDR2 from the germline V gene are SGHVS and FQNEAQ. Trimming took 5 bases from V and 3 from J, leaving 14 bases between them. The CDR3 region is CASSESGLDYEQYF. The CDR3 DNA is TGTGCCAGCAGCGAATCGGGACTCGACTACGAGCAGTACTTC.

J is TRBJ2-7 and V is TRBV20-1; 8 bases match TRBD2. There are 15 residues in the CDR3. After removal of 4 bases from V and 7 bases from J, the junction contained 15 bases not matched to a gene. Looked up from germline, CDR1 is DFQATT and CDR2 is SNEGSKA (reference sequence). This chain's CDR3 is CSATILGAGAIEQYF. The CDR3, as DNA: TGCAGTGCTACAATACTAGGAGCGGGAGCGATTGAGCAGTACTTC.

The gene calls are TRBV5-4 and TRBJ2-7, with 7 positions matching TRBD2. Unmatched junction bases numbered 9, after V lost 5 bases and J lost 1 base. The germline gives CDR1 SGHNT, CDR2 YYREEE (reference sequence). This CDR3 is built from 15 residues. Written as DNA, the CDR3 is TGTGCCAGCAGAGCGTTTCCTAGCGGATCCTACGAGCAGTACTTC. Amino acids: CASRAFPSGSYEQYF. Filled out from reference TRBV5-4 and TRBJ2-7, the complete variable domain reads ETGVTQSPTHLIKTRGQQVTLRCSSQSGHNTVSWYQQALGQGPQFIFQYYREEENGRGNFPPRFSGLQFPNYSSELNVNALELDDSALYLCASRAFPSGSYEQYFGPGTRLTVT.

The chain uses TRBV27 and TRBJ2-7; 12 bases are a match to TRBD2. J gave up 3 bases and V 7 bases, and 7 bases lay outside the gene matches. The CDR3 has 15 amino acids. Germline CDR1 MNHEY, CDR2 SMNVEV (reference sequence). CDR3 region: CASTELAGGHYEQYF. CDR3 bases: TGTGCCAGCACGGAGCTAGCGGGAGGGCACTACGAGCAGTACTTC.